This passage covers 20 T cell receptor beta chains from one sample sequenced in a study of T cell responses to AZD1222 COVID-19 vaccine. Profiled with immunoSEQ multiplex PCR; TCRdb holds only in-frame clones, not every one. The sample carries roughly 180,000 clones, about 90% recorded once. Specimen: peripheral blood, collected on day 0 of AZD1222 vaccination. These TCRs come from an adult in good health.

In this sample, this clone turned up once. The rearrangement links TRBV5-4 to TRBJ2-5; 8 bases match TRBD1. The V and J ends lost 2 bases and 5 bases, in that order; junction bases with no gene match: 5. CDR3 size: 14 residues. Germline CDR1 is SGHNT and CDR2 is YYREEE (reference sequence). The DNA for the CDR3 is TGTGCCAGCAGCTTTGGACAGGGTGGCGAGACCCAGTACTTC. It yields the protein CASSFGQGGETQYF. Supplemented by reference TRBV5-4 and TRBJ2-5, the full variable domain reads ETGVTQSPTHLIKTRGQQVTLRCSSQSGHNTVSWYQQALGQGPQFIFQYYREEENGRGNFPPRFSGLQFPNYSSELNVNALELDDSALYLCASSFGQGGETQYFGPGTRLLVL.

This rearrangement joins TRBV27 to TRBJ2-1; D gene uncertain. V dropped 7 bases and J dropped 3 bases, with 16 bases sitting between them. CDR3 length: 15 amino acids. Per germline, CDR1 MNHEY and CDR2 SMNVEV (reference sequence). CDR3 DNA sequence: TGTGCCAGCAATAACGCACGTGAGTACTACAATGAGCAGTTCTTC. It encodes CASNNAREYYNEQFF.

The chain has TRBV5-1 and TRBJ2-7; D ambiguous. CDR3 length: 13 amino acids. CDR1 SGHRS and CDR2 YFSETQ come from the germline V gene. V was cut by 2 bases and J by 4 bases, with 10 bases left in between. CDR3 sequence: CASSFRVGYEQYF. CDR3 nucleotides: TGCGCCAGCAGCTTCCGAGTCGGGTACGAGCAGTACTTC.

The V and J genes are TRBV19 and TRBJ2-5; D not certain. Germline CDR1 is LNHDA and CDR2 is SQIVND (reference sequence). This CDR3 contains 14 residues. V lost 3 bases and J lost 1, with 9 bases in between. DNA for the CDR3: TGTGCCAGTAGTATGTGGGCCCGCCAAGAGACCCAGTACTTC. It encodes CASSMWARQETQYF.

The chain carries TRBV19 and TRBJ2-2; 9 bases fit TRBD1. CDR1 is LNHDA and CDR2 is SQIVND in the germline V gene (reference sequence). The J segment lost 5 bases and the V segment lost 3 bases, leaving 7 bases of the junction unmatched. The CDR3 loop spans 16 amino acids. The CDR3 loop reads CASSMRTGEGTGELFF. CDR3 nucleotides: TGTGCCAGTAGTATGAGGACAGGGGAGGGAACCGGGGAGCTGTTTTTT.

The gene calls are TRBV6-2 or TRBV6-3 and TRBJ2-7; the match to TRBD2 covers 9 bases. CDR1 and CDR2 from the germline V gene are MNHEY and SVGEGT. This CDR3 region has 14 residues. The V segment lost 4 bases and the J segment 4 bases; nucleotides outside the gene matches: 5. The DNA of the CDR3 is TGTGCCAGCAGTTTAGTAGCGGGAGTTTACGAGCAGTACTTC. Its protein is CASSLVAGVYEQYF.

The rearrangement joins TRBV6-4 to TRBJ1-1; no definite D call. Germline V gives CDR1 MRHNA, CDR2 SNTAGT. The CDR3 has 13 amino acids. V lost 4 bases and J lost 5, with 11 bases in between. CDR3 sequence reads: CASSGLPGTEAFF. The CDR3 nucleotides read TGTGCCAGCAGTGGGCTCCCGGGGACTGAAGCTTTCTTT.

The chain is built from TRBV2 and TRBJ1-2; 7 bases line up with TRBD1. The trim removed 5 bases at V and 6 bases at J, leaving 9 bases unmatched. The CDR3 extends over 14 amino acids. Germline V gene lookup returns CDR1 SNHLY and CDR2 FYNNEI. CDR3 nucleotides: TGTGCCAGCAGTTGGAGGGACAGAAGCGATGGCTACACCTTC. It encodes CASSWRDRSDGYTF.

The chain employs TRBV19 and TRBJ1-6; the match to TRBD1 covers 11 bases. Germline CDR1 LNHDA, CDR2 SQIVND (reference sequence). Unmatched junction bases numbered 10, after V lost 6 bases and J lost 9 bases. The CDR3 loop spans 16 amino acids. CDR3 amino acids: CASSPSGTGGSSPLHF. CDR3 bases: TGTGCCAGTAGCCCATCCGGGACAGGGGGGAGTTCACCCCTCCACTTT.

The CDR3 is CASSPSLNTEAFF. The CDR3 DNA follows: TGTGCCAGCTCACCAAGTTTGAACACTGAAGCTTTCTTT. The rearrangement joins TRBV18 to TRBJ1-1, with unresolved D. This CDR3 comprises 13 residues. V lost 2 bases, J lost 0 bases, and 4 bases lay in between. Germline values: CDR1 KGHSH, CDR2 LQKENI.

V usage is TRBV4-1 and J usage is TRBJ2-7; D gene ambiguous. This CDR3 contains 15 residues. The V gene's germline CDR1 is MGHRA and CDR2 YSYEKL. Trimming removed 0 bases from V and 2 bases from J, with 11 bases in between. DNA for the CDR3: TGCGCCAGCAGCCAAGATTACTTCCCGACCTACGAGCAGTACTTC. It translates to CASSQDYFPTYEQYF.

This chain joins TRBV9 and TRBJ2-3; D is unresolved. Germline CDR1 and CDR2: SGDLS and YYNGEE. The V gene lost 3 bases and the J gene lost 1 base, with 12 bases spanning the gap. The CDR3 length is 15 residues. The CDR3 DNA sequence: TGTGCCAGCAGCGCCGTACTCGGACGCACAGATACGCAGTATTTT. This translates into CASSAVLGRTDTQYF.

The CDR3 nucleotides are TGTGCCAGCAGCTTTAACAGGGGAACCGGGGAGCTGTTTTTT. It is translated as CASSFNRGTGELFF. This chain uses TRBV11-2 with TRBJ2-2, with TRBD1 matching 7 bases. This CDR3 is built from 14 residues. V shed 3 bases, J shed 5 bases, and the junction held 3 bases outside the gene matches. Germline CDR1 reads SGHAT; CDR2 reads FQNNGV.

The V and J genes are TRBV28 and TRBJ2-7; D is possibly TRBD2 (6 bases). The germline V gene has CDR1 MDHEN and CDR2 SYDVKM. The CDR3 is made up of 13 amino acids. Trimming stripped 5 bases from V and 7 bases from J, with 15 bases between. The CDR3 sequence: CASSPRDGWEQYF. The DNA of the CDR3 is TGTGCCAGCAGTCCGCGGGACGGCTGGGAGCAGTACTTC.

V usage is TRBV10-2 and J usage is TRBJ1-1; possible D gene TRBD1, 5 bases. CDR1 is WSHSY, CDR2 SAAADI, per germline. The CDR3 is made up of 13 amino acids. Trimming shortened V by 6 bases and J by 6 bases, and 14 bases separated the two germline ends. The CDR3 sequence is CASRTGTRPEAFF. DNA for the CDR3: TGCGCCAGCAGAACCGGGACTCGCCCTGAAGCTTTCTTT.

V is TRBV28 and J is TRBJ1-3, with D possibly TRBD1 on 5 matching bases. CDR3 length: 14 residues. Trimming removed 7 bases at V and 0 bases at J, with 10 bases between. The germline V gene has CDR1 MDHEN and CDR2 SYDVKM. CDR3 in DNA: TGTGCCAGCATTTCCGGGACCTCTGGAAACACCATATATTTT. As protein: CASISGTSGNTIYF.

The genes are TRBV27 and TRBJ1-1, with D tentatively TRBD1 (5 bases). Germline V gene lookup returns CDR1 MNHEY and CDR2 SMNVEV (reference sequence). Trimming shortened V by 3 bases and J by 2 bases, and 10 bases separated the two germline ends. CDR3 size: 14 residues. The CDR3 DNA is TGTGCCAGCAGTTTCGGGGGATTCAACACTGAAGCTTTCTTT. Encoded protein: CASSFGGFNTEAFF.

The CDR3 protein is CASRRQDTGELFF. In DNA, the CDR3 is TGTGCCAGCCGAAGGCAAGACACCGGGGAGCTGTTTTTT. The V call is TRBV7-8, the J call TRBJ2-2; D uncertain. The CDR3 contains 13 residues. Germline loops: CDR1 SGHVS, CDR2 FQNEAQ. Trimming removed 8 bases from V and 3 bases from J, with 10 bases in between.

The gene calls are TRBV28 and TRBJ1-5; tentative D call: TRBD1 (5 bases). The germline V and J ends were trimmed by 10 bases and 2 bases, with 15 bases remaining between them. CDR1 and CDR2 (germline): MDHEN, SYDVKM. The CDR3 is 14 residues long. The CDR3 DNA sequence: TGTGCCACCGCCAGGGAAGTAGGCAATCAGCCCCAGCATTTT. As protein: CATAREVGNQPQHF.

J is TRBJ2-3 and V is TRBV7-8; D unresolved. The CDR3 totals 16 residues. Germline assignment: CDR1 SGHVS and CDR2 FQNEAQ. Trimming removed 4 bases from V and 2 bases from J, with 16 bases in between. The CDR3 is CASSSPEQGYTDTQYF. The CDR3 bases are TGTGCCAGCAGCTCGCCCGAGCAAGGTTACACAGATACGCAGTATTTT.